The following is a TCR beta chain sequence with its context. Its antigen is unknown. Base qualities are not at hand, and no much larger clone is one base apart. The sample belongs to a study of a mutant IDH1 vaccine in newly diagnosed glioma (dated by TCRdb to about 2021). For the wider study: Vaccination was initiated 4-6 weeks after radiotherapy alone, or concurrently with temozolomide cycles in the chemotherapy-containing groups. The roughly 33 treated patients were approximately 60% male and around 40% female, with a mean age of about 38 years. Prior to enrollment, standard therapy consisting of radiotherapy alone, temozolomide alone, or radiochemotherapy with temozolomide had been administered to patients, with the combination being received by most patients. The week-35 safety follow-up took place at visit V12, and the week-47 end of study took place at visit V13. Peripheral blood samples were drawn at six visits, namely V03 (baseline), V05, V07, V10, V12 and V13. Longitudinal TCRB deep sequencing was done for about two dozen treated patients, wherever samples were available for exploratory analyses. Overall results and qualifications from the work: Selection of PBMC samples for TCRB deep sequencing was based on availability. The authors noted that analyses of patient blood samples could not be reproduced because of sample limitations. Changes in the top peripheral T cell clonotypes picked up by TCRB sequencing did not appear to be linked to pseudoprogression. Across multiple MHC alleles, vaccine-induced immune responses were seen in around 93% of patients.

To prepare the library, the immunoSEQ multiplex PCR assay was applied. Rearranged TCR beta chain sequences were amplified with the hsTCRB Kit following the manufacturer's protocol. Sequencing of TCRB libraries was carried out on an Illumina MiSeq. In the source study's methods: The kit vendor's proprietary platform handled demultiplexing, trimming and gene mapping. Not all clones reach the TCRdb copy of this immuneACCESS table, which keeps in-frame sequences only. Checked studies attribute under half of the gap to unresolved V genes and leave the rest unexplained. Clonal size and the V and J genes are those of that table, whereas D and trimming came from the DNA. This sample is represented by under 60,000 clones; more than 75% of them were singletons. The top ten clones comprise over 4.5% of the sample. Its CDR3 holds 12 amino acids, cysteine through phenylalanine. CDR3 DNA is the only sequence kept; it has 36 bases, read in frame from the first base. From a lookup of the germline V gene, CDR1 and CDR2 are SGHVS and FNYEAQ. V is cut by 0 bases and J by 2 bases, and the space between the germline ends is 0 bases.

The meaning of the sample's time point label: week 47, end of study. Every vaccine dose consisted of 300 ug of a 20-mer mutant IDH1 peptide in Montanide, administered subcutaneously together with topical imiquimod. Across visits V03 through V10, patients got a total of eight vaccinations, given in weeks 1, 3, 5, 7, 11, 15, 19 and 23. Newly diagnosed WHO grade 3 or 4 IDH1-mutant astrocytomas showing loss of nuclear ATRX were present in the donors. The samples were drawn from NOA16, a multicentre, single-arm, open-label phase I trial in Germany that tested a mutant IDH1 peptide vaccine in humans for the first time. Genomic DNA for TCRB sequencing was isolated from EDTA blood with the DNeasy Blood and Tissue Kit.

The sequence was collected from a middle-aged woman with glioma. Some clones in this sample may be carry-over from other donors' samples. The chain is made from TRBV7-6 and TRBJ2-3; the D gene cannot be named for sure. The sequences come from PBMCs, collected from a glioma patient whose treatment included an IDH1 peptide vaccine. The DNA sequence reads TGTGCCAGCAGCTTAGCCACAGATACGCAGTATTTT. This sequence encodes CASSLATDTQYF.